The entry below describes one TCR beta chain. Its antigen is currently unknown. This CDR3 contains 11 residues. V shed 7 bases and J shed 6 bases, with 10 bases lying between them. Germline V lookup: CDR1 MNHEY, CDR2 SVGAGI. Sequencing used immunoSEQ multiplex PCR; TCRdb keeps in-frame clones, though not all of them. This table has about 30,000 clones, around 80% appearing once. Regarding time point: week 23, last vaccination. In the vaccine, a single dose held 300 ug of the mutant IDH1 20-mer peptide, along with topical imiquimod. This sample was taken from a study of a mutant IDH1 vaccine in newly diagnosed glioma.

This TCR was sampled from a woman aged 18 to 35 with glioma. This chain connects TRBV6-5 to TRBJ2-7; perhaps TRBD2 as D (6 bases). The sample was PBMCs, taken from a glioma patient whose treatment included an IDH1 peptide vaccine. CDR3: CASNGGGEQYF. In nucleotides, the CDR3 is TGTGCCAGCAACGGGGGAGGCGAGCAGTACTTC.